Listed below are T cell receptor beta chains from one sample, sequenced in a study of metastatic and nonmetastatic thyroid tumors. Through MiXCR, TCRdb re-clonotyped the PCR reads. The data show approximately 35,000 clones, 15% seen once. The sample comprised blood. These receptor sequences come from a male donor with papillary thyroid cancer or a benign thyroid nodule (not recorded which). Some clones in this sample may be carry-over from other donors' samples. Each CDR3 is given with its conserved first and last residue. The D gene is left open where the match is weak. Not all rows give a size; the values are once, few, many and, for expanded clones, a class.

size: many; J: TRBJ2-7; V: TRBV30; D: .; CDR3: CAWSGPGAPYEQYF; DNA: TGTGCCTGGAGTGGGCCAGGGGCCCCCTACGAGCAGTACTTC
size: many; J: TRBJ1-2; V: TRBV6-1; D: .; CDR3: CASSPRGGGYGYTF; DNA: TGTGCCAGCAGCCCTAGGGGGGGGGGCTATGGCTACACCTTC
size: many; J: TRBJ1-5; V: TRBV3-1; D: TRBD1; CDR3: CASSQGTGGWQPQHF; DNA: TGTGCCAGCAGCCAAGGGACAGGGGGTTGGCAGCCCCAGCATTTT
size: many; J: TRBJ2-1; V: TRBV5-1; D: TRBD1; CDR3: CASKLGQGRDEQFF; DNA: TGCGCCAGCAAATTGGGACAGGGGAGGGATGAGCAGTTCTTC
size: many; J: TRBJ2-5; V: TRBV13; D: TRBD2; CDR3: CASSYSGRARETQYF; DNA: TGTGCCAGCAGCTATAGCGGGAGGGCCAGGGAGACCCAGTACTTC
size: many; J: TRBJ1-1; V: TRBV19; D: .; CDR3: CASSIIGTRLYTEAFF; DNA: TGTGCCAGTAGTATCATTGGGACCCGTTTGTACACTGAAGCTTTCTTT
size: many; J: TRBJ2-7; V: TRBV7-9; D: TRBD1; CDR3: CASSRTGFEQYF; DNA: TGTGCCAGCTCTCGGACAGGGTTCGAGCAGTACTTC
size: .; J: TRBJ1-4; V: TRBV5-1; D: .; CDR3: CASSPGIDLKEKLFF; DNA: TGCGCCAGCAGCCCGGGGATCGACCTGAAAGAAAAACTGTTTTTT
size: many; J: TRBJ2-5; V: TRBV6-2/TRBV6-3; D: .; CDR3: CASSRGYQETQYF; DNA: TGTGCCAGCAGTCGCGGATACCAAGAGACCCAGTACTTC
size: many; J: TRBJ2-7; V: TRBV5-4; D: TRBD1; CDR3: CASSLTQGATKEQYF; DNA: TGTGCCAGCAGCTTGACCCAGGGGGCGACTAAAGAGCAGTACTTC
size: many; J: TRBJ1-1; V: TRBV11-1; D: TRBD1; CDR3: CASTPKGQGFMNTEAFF; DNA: TGTGCCAGCACCCCGAAGGGACAGGGATTCATGAACACTGAAGCTTTCTTT
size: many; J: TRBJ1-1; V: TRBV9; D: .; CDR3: CASSVEAGRNTEAFF; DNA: TGTGCCAGCAGCGTAGAGGCAGGCCGGAACACTGAAGCTTTCTTT
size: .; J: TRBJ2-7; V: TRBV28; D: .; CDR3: CASSTPGQSYEQYF; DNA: TGTGCCAGCAGTACGCCAGGACAGTCCTACGAGCAGTACTTC
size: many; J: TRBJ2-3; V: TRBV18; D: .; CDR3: CASSTPSTDTQYF; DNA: TGTGCCAGCTCGACGCCTAGCACAGATACGCAGTATTTT
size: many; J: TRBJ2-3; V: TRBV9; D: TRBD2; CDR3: CASSVLGLAGSLGDTQYF; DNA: TGTGCCAGCAGCGTGCTCGGACTAGCGGGTTCGCTGGGTGACACGCAGTATTTT
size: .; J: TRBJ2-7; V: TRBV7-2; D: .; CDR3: CASSPSGSPYEQYF; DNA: TGTGCCAGCAGCCCCTCGGGATCGCCCTACGAGCAGTACTTC
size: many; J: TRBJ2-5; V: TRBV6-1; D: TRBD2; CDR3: CASTKSGREETQYF; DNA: TGTGCCAGCACCAAGAGCGGGAGGGAAGAGACCCAGTACTTC
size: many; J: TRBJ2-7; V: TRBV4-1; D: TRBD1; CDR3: CASSQTRDRVEQYF; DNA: TGCGCCAGCAGCCAGACCCGGGACAGGGTTGAGCAGTACTTC
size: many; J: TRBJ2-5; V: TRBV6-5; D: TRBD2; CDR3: CASSYRASGQETQYF; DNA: TGTGCCAGCAGTTACAGGGCTAGCGGACAAGAGACCCAGTACTTC
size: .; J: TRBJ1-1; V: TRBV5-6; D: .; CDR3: CASSFSVADEAFF; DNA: TGTGCCAGCAGCTTCTCAGTAGCAGATGAAGCTTTCTTT
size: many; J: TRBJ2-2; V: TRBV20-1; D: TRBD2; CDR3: CSARLAGDTGELFF; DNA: TGCAGTGCTAGATTAGCGGGAGACACCGGGGAGCTGTTTTTT
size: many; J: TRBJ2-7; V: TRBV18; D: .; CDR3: CASSPLASPREQYF; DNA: TGTGCCAGCTCACCACTGGCCTCGCCTCGGGAGCAGTACTTC
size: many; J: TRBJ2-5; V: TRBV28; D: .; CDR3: CASSHTAPPGSGTQYF; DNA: TGTGCCAGCAGTCACACCGCCCCCCCGGGTAGTGGGACCCAGTACTTC
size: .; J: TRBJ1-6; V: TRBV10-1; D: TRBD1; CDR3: CASSESGAGGSSPLHF; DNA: TGCGCCAGCAGTGAGTCTGGGGCAGGGGGAAGTTCACCCCTCCACTTT
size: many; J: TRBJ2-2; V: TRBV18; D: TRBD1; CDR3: CASSIQGAAGELFF; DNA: TGTGCCAGCAGTATACAGGGGGCTGCCGGGGAGCTGTTTTTT
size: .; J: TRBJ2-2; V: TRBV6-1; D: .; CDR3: CASSKQDSNTGDLFF; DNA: TGTGCCAGCAGTAAACAGGACTCGAACACCGGGGATCTGTTTTTT
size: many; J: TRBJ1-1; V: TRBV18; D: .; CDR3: CASSPLTGGKGTEAFF; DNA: TGTGCCAGCTCACCATTAACGGGGGGTAAGGGCACTGAAGCTTTCTTT
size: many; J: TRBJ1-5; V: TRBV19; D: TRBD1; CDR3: CASSIDGTGGWQPQHF; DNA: TGTGCCAGTAGTATAGATGGGACAGGGGGCTGGCAGCCCCAGCATTTT
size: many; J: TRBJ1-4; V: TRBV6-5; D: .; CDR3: CASSYRGATNEKLFF; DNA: TGTGCCAGCAGTTACAGGGGTGCTACTAATGAAAAACTGTTTTTT
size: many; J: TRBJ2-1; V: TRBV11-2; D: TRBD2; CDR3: CASSTGTNAYNEQFF; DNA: TGTGCCAGCAGCACCGGGACTAACGCATACAATGAGCAGTTCTTC
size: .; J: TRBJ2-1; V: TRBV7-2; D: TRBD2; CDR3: CASSRGGPYNEQFF; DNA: TGTGCCAGCTCTCGCGGGGGTCCGTACAATGAGCAGTTCTTC
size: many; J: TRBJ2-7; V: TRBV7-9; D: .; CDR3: CASSPPGINEQYF; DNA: TGTGCCAGCAGCCCCCCAGGGATAAACGAGCAGTACTTC
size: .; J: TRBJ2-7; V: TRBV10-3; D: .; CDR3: CAISAPPAEQYF; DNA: TGTGCCATTAGTGCCCCCCCCGCAGAGCAGTACTTC
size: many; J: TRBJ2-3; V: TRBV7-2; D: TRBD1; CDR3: CASSLARDRAKYF; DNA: TGTGCCAGCAGCTTAGCCCGGGACAGGGCAAAGTATTTT
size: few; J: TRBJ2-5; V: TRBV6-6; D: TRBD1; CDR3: CASSYPYRGQETQYF; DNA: TGTGCCAGTAGTTACCCTTACAGGGGGCAAGAGACCCAGTACTTC
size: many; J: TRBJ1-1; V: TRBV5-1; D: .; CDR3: CASSLDGFTEAFF; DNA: TGCGCCAGCAGCTTGGATGGATTTACTGAAGCTTTCTTT
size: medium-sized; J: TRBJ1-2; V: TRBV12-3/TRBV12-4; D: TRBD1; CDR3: CASSLQGPYGYTF; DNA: TGTGCCAGCAGTCTACAGGGGCCCTATGGCTACACCTTC
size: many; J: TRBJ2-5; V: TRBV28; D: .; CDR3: CASSPRGRQETQYF; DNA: TGTGCCAGCAGTCCCCGGGGTAGACAAGAGACCCAGTACTTC
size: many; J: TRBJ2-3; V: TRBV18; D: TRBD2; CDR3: CASSPGTSGILTDTQYF; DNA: TGTGCCAGCTCACCTGGGACTAGCGGGATTCTCACAGATACGCAGTATTTT
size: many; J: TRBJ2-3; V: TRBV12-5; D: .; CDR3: CASGFRRAGEDTQYF; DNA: TGTGCTAGTGGTTTCCGCCGGGCGGGTGAAGATACGCAGTATTTT
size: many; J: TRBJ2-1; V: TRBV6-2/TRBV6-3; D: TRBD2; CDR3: CASSYEVDSGLAVGNEQFF; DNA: TGTGCCAGCAGTTACGAGGTGGATTCCGGACTAGCGGTCGGTAATGAGCAGTTCTTC
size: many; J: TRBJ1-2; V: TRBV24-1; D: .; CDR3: CATSEAHPRNYGYTF; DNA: TGTGCCACCAGTGAAGCACACCCCCGAAACTATGGCTACACCTTC
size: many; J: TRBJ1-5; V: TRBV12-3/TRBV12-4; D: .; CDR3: CASSLEVVNQPQHF; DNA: TGTGCCAGCAGTTTAGAAGTCGTTAATCAGCCCCAGCATTTT
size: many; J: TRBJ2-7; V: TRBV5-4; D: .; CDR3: CASSLGSGAHYEQYF; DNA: TGTGCCAGCAGCTTGGGGTCGGGAGCTCACTACGAGCAGTACTTC
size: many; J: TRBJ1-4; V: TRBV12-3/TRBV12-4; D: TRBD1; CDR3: CASSRTGGLEKLFF; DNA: TGTGCCAGCAGTCGGACAGGGGGCTTGGAAAAACTGTTTTTT
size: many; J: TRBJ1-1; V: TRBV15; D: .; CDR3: CATLDGLGPYPEAFF; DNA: TGTGCCACCCTGGACGGCTTAGGACCCTACCCTGAAGCTTTCTTT
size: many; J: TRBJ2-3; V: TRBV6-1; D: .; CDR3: CASSNREVITDTQYF; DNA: TGTGCCAGTTCGAACAGGGAGGTAATTACAGATACGCAGTATTTT
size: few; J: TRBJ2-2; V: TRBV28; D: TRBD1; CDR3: CASSSDRGSPGELFF; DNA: TGTGCCAGCAGTTCGGACAGGGGATCGCCCGGGGAGCTGTTTTTT
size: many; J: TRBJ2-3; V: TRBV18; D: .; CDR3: CASSPVAESTDTQYF; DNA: TGTGCCAGCTCACCCGTGGCAGAGAGCACAGATACGCAGTATTTT
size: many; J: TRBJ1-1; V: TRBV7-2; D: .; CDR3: CASSFFIEDTEAFF; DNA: TGTGCCAGCAGCTTCTTCATCGAGGACACTGAAGCTTTCTTT
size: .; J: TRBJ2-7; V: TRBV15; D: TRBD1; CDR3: CATSRARTGNFHQYF; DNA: TGTGCCACCAGCAGAGCAAGGACAGGTAATTTCCATCAGTACTTC
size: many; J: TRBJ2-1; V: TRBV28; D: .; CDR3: CASSLLSAGLKTSSYNEQFF; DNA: TGTGCCAGCAGTTTATTATCGGCGGGACTGAAAACTAGCTCCTACAATGAGCAGTTCTTC
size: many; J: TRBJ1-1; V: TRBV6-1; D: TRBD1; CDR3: CASSQTGGVSAFF; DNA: TGTGCCAGCAGCCAGACAGGGGGTGTGAGTGCTTTCTTT
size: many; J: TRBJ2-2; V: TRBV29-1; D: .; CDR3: CSVVGRDTGELFF; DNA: TGCAGCGTGGTAGGACGCGACACCGGGGAGCTGTTTTTT
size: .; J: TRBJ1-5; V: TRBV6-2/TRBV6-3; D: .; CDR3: CASSYSLSNQPQHF; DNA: TGTGCCAGCAGTTACTCGCTGAGCAATCAGCCCCAGCATTTT
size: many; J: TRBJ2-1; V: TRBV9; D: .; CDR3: CASSPREGVRDEQFF; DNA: TGTGCCAGCAGCCCCCGTGAGGGCGTTAGGGATGAGCAGTTCTTC